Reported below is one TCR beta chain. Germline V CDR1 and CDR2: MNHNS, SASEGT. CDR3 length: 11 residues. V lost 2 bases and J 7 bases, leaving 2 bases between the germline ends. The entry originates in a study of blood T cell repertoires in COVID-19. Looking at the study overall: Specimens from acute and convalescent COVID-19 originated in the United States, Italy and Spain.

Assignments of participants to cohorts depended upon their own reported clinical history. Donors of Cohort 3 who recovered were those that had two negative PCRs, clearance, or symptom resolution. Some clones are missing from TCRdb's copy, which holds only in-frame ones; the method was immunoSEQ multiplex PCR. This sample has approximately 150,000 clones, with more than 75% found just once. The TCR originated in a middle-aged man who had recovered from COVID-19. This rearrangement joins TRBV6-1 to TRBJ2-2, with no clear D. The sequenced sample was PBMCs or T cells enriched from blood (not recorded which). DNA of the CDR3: TGTGCCAGCAGTGAACACGGGGAGCTGTTTTTT. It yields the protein CASSEHGELFF.